This T cell receptor beta chain comes out of a study of HIV-infected patients and healthy controls. The trim removed 11 bases at V and 2 bases at J, leaving 11 bases unmatched. The CDR3 is 14 residues long. Germline CDR1 SGHAT, CDR2 FQNNGV. No cell fractionation was done, so the repertoire covers all unsorted peripheral blood T cells. General observations from the study: In healthy controls, MAIT alpha CDR3s were common; in HIV+ repertoires, severely depleted.

Approximately 510 ng RNA was reverse transcribed with alpha and beta constant-region primers. Separate chain-specific third strand synthesis with multiplexing indices produced the alpha and beta libraries. The SP2 site served as the priming point for second strand synthesis. Using its own MiXCR run on the 5' RACE reads, TCRdb lists one record per CDR3 protein. Here the sample spans approximately 8,000 distinct CDR3 sequences, 9% to 10% being singletons. By share, this clonotype ranks as large. What it binds is unknown. Sample: blood, taken before antiretroviral therapy. V usage is TRBV11-2 and J usage is TRBJ2-5; TRBD2 agrees at 7 bases. The clonotype was recovered from an adult with HIV infection. CDR3 bases: TGTGCCGTTCGGGGGGTCGGCGGACAAGAGACCCAGTACTTC. This translates into CAVRGVGGQETQYF.